These 26 T cell receptor beta chains came from one sample sequenced in a study of CD8 T cells in Susac syndrome. An amount of RNA that ranged from 0.5 to 1 ug was reverse transcribed with random hexamers. TCRdb processed the immunoSEQ multiplex PCR reads anew with MiXCR; each CDR3 protein has one entry. This table holds approximately 120,000 distinct CDR3 sequences, roughly 93% found once. Sequencing was done on a sample of CD8+ T cells from PBMCs. The receptor source for this set is a human donor with multiple sclerosis.

As DNA, the CDR3 is TGTGCCAGCAGTATATTTATGGGCCGGGTAGGGGGGCACTACGAGCAGTACTTC. Residues: CASSIFMGRVGGHYEQYF. J is TRBJ2-7 and V is TRBV28; D is tentatively TRBD1 or TRBD2 (6 bases each). The CDR3 consists of 18 residues. V lost 5 bases and J 3 bases, leaving 26 bases between the germline ends. CDR1 and CDR2 from the germline V gene are MDHEN and SYDVKM. The full variable domain, in which reference TRBV28 and TRBJ2-7 provide the parts outside the CDR3, is DVKVTQSSRYLVKRTGEKVFLECVQDMDHENMFWYRQDPGLGLRLIYFSYDVKMKEKGDIPEGYSVSREKKERFSLILESASTNQTSMYLCASSIFMGRVGGHYEQYFGPGTRLTVT.

V gene TRBV20-1 combines with J gene TRBJ2-3; 8 nucleotides agree with TRBD2. Per germline, CDR1 DFQATT and CDR2 SNEGSKA (reference sequence). With V trimmed by 3 bases and J by 6 bases, 14 bases remained unmatched. This CDR3 region has 16 residues. CDR3 sequence: CSASRLGRGAGDTQYF. As DNA, the CDR3 is TGCAGTGCTAGTCGGCTAGGGCGGGGGGCAGGGGATACGCAGTATTTT.

The rearrangement uses TRBV2 and TRBJ1-1; D unresolved. Germline V gene sequence: CDR1 SNHLY, CDR2 FYNNEI. V was pared by 5 bases and J by 6 bases, with 10 bases between. The CDR3 is made up of 12 amino acids. The CDR3 nucleotides read TGTGCCAGCAGTCCCCCGCTGGCTGAAGCTTTCTTT. Residues: CASSPPLAEAFF.

This clonotype was counted once. This chain joins TRBV10-3 and TRBJ1-2; weak D call: TRBD1 (5 bases). V lost 6 bases and J lost 3, with 11 bases in between. CDR3 size: 13 residues. Per germline, CDR1 ENHRY and CDR2 SYGVKD. The CDR3 sequence is CAISFQGHYGYTF. In DNA form, the CDR3 reads TGTGCCATCAGCTTCCAGGGCCACTATGGCTACACCTTC.

About this clonotype: The junction differs from germline at one of its ends, possibly a read error. V and J are TRBV12-5 and TRBJ2-7; D remains ambiguous. CDR3 length equals 13 residues. Per the germline V gene, CDR1 is LGHNT and CDR2 is FRNRAP. CDR3 protein: CASGLDPSHEQYF. The CDR3 nucleotides are TGTGCTAGTGGTTTGGACCCCTCCCACGAGCAGTACTTC. Based on the CDR3 plus reference TRBV12-5 and TRBJ2-7, the full variable domain is DARVTQTPRHKVTEMGQEVTMRCQPILGHNTVFWYRQTMMQGLELLAYFRNRAPLDDSGMPKDRFSAEMPDATLATLKIQPSEPRDSAVYFCASGLDPSHEQYFGPGTRLTVT.

This sequence joins TRBV5-1 and TRBJ1-5; 7 nucleotides align to TRBD1. The trim removed 0 bases at V and 7 bases at J, leaving 7 bases unmatched. The CDR3 consists of 15 residues. CDR1 and CDR2 from the germline V gene are SGHRS and YFSETQ. CDR3 region: CASSLEGGDGQPQHF. CDR3 sequence (DNA): TGCGCCAGCAGCTTGGAAGGGGGCGATGGGCAGCCCCAGCATTTT. The whole variable domain, filled in from reference TRBV5-1 and TRBJ1-5, reads KAGVTQTPRYLIKTRGQQVTLSCSPISGHRSVSWYQQTPGQGLQFLFEYFSETQRNKGNFPGRFSGRQFSNSRSEMNVSTLELGDSALYLCASSLEGGDGQPQHFGDGTRLSIL.

The rearrangement uses TRBV7-9 and TRBJ1-2, with 12 bases that match TRBD1. Trimming took 4 bases from V and 0 from J; bases not matched to a gene: 9. There are 18 residues in the CDR3. In germline, CDR1 is SEHNR, CDR2 FQNEAQ (reference sequence). CDR3 residues: CASSSPGQGALANYGYTF. The DNA of the CDR3 is TGTGCCAGCAGCTCCCCGGGACAGGGGGCCTTAGCTAACTATGGCTACACCTTC.

This clonotype was seen only once. This chain joins TRBV9 and TRBJ1-1; TRBD1 is a possible D gene (5 bases). The CDR3 is 14 residues long. Germline assignment: CDR1 SGDLS and CDR2 YYNGEE. V dropped 2 bases and J dropped 4 bases, with 12 bases sitting between them. In DNA form, the CDR3 reads TGTGCCAGCAGCGTTTCAGGGAGGGGCACTGAAGCTTTCTTT. Translation: CASSVSGRGTEAFF.

The rearrangement links TRBV6-2 or TRBV6-3 to TRBJ2-7, with 7 nucleotides matching TRBD2. CDR1 is MNHEY and CDR2 is SVGEGT in the germline V gene. The CDR3 spans 13 residues. Trimming cost V 7 bases and J 7 bases; bases outside gene matches: 10. The CDR3 loop reads CASTYRGDREQYV. The CDR3 region has the DNA TGTGCCAGCACCTACCGGGGGGATCGAGAGCAGTACGTC.

This clonotype appeared once. The gene calls are TRBV20-1 and TRBJ2-5; TRBD1 matches 7 bases. V lost 0 bases to trimming and J lost 1 base; unmatched junction nucleotides: 11. Germline V gives CDR1 DFQATT, CDR2 SNEGSKA (reference sequence). The CDR3 is made up of 17 amino acids. This CDR3 is CSARDLGRGNSQETQYF. CDR3 nucleotides: TGCAGTGCTAGAGATCTGGGCAGGGGGAACTCCCAAGAGACCCAGTACTTC.

This clonotype was seen a single time. The chain links TRBV28 to TRBJ2-2; 7 nucleotides line up with TRBD1. V shed 4 bases and J 7 bases; nucleotides not matched to a gene: 6. The germline gives CDR1 MDHEN, CDR2 SYDVKM. The CDR3 consists of 14 residues. The CDR3 sequence is CASSSDRLVGELFF. CDR3 DNA sequence: TGTGCCAGCAGTTCGGACAGGTTGGTCGGGGAGCTGTTTTTT.

This clonotype was detected only once. The V gene is TRBV20-1, the J gene TRBJ1-5, with 9 bases matching TRBD1. Germline V gene sequence: CDR1 DFQATT, CDR2 SNEGSKA (reference sequence). The length of the CDR3 is 15 residues. J lost 4 bases, V lost 6 bases, and 10 bases had no gene match. The CDR3 DNA reads as TGCAGTGCCTTGGACAGGGGAAGTAAGAATCAGCCCCAGCATTTT. Translated: CSALDRGSKNQPQHF.

This clonotype was seen a single time. The CDR3 sequence: CASSRTAGPSTDTQYF. As DNA, the CDR3 is TGCGCCAGCAGCCGGACGGCGGGCCCTAGCACAGATACGCAGTATTTT. The J gene is TRBJ2-3, the V gene TRBV4-1, with D possibly being TRBD2 (5 bases). Germline values: CDR1 MGHRA, CDR2 YSYEKL. V was cut by 4 bases and J by 0 bases, with 14 bases left in between. The CDR3 extends over 16 amino acids.

The chain links TRBV9 to TRBJ2-1, with 8 bases lining up with TRBD2. Losses at the gene ends were 3 bases for V and 0 bases for J; bases not matched to a gene: 11. CDR3 length: 18 residues. Germline V gene data show CDR1 as SGDLS and CDR2 as YYNGEE. CDR3 in amino acids: CASSDPLTSGPSYNEQFF. In DNA form, the CDR3 reads TGTGCCAGCAGCGACCCTCTTACTAGCGGACCCTCCTACAATGAGCAGTTCTTC.

The chain carries TRBV13 and TRBJ2-5; D tentatively reads TRBD1 or TRBD2 (6 bases each). V dropped 5 bases and J dropped 4 bases, with 14 bases sitting between them. The CDR3 totals 14 residues. Germline CDR1 and CDR2: PRHDT and FYEKMQ (reference sequence). The CDR3 is CASSNKGGGETQYF. The CDR3 coding sequence is TGTGCCAGCAGCAATAAGGGGGGCGGAGAGACCCAGTACTTC.

This clonotype was counted only a few times. The V gene is TRBV11-2, the J gene TRBJ1-4; a possible D gene is TRBD1 (5 bases). Trimming removed 8 bases from V and 8 bases from J, with 9 bases in between. Germline loops: CDR1 SGHAT, CDR2 FQNNGV. This CDR3 has 11 amino acids. The CDR3 sequence: CASERDEKLFF. CDR3 in DNA: TGTGCCAGCGAGCGGGACGAAAAACTGTTTTTT.

V and J are TRBV4-1 and TRBJ2-6; possible D gene TRBD1, 6 bases. The V end lost 1 base, the J end lost 0 bases, and 7 bases lay between the germline ends. The CDR3 sequence is 16 residues long. Germline assignment: CDR1 MGHRA and CDR2 YSYEKL. CDR3 coding DNA: TGCGCCAGCAGCCAAGGGACAGCCTCTGGGGCCAACGTCCTGACTTTC. Residues: CASSQGTASGANVLTF.

The chain employs TRBV29-1 and TRBJ2-1; weak D call: TRBD2 (5 bases). There are 14 residues in the CDR3. The germline V gene encodes CDR1 SQVTM and CDR2 ANQGSEA. Trimming removed 3 bases at V and 0 bases at J, with 9 bases between. DNA for the CDR3: TGCAGCGTTGAGGGAGTCAACTCCTACAATGAGCAGTTCTTC. Translated: CSVEGVNSYNEQFF.

The chain joins TRBV11-3 to TRBJ1-1; D possibly corresponds to TRBD1 (6 bases). Trimming took 4 bases from V and 5 from J, leaving 14 bases between them. The CDR3 is 14 residues long. CDR1 SGHNT and CDR2 YENEEA come from the germline V gene. CDR3: CASSSADRSTEAFF. The CDR3 DNA is TGTGCCAGCAGCTCAGCCGACAGGTCAACTGAAGCTTTCTTT. The entire variable domain, with the rest obtained from reference TRBV11-3 and TRBJ1-1, is as follows: EAGVVQSPRYKIIEKKQPVAFWCNPISGHNTLYWYLQNLGQGPELLIRYENEEAVDDSQLPKDRFSAERLKGVDSTLKIQPAELGDSAVYLCASSSADRSTEAFFGQGTRLTVV.

This clonotype was seen once. The genes are TRBV10-3 and TRBJ1-1; 9 bases fit TRBD1. The CDR3 length is 12 residues. Looked up from germline, CDR1 is ENHRY and CDR2 is SYGVKD. The trim removed 10 bases at V and 7 bases at J, leaving 7 bases unmatched. The CDR3 bases are TGTGCCACCTTAACAGGGGGCGGTGAAGCTTTCTTT. Translation: CATLTGGGEAFF.

The chain uses TRBV7-9 and TRBJ1-1; D is unresolved. Trimming shortened V by 11 bases and J by 2 bases, and 18 bases separated the two germline ends. CDR3 size: 14 residues. Germline CDR1 is SEHNR and CDR2 is FQNEAQ (reference sequence). The CDR3 loop reads CAAQEGRINTEAFF. The CDR3 DNA reads as TGTGCCGCCCAAGAGGGCCGAATCAACACTGAAGCTTTCTTT.

The chain joins TRBV11-2 to TRBJ1-2; a possible D gene is TRBD1 (5 bases). The V end lost 0 bases, the J end lost 5 bases, and 10 bases lay between the germline ends. CDR1 and CDR2 from the germline V gene are SGHAT and FQNNGV. The CDR3 runs 14 residues. CDR3 nucleotides: TGTGCCAGCAGCTTAGATCCCCCAGGGTATGGCTACACCTTC. It encodes CASSLDPPGYGYTF.

The chain joins TRBV27 to TRBJ1-1; D is undetermined. The germline V gene encodes CDR1 MNHEY and CDR2 SMNVEV (reference sequence). The CDR3 has 16 residues. Trimming pared 1 base from V and 5 bases from J, leaving 17 bases between. The CDR3 region is CASSLFGRPGETEAFF. The CDR3 DNA reads as TGTGCCAGCAGTTTATTCGGACGTCCTGGGGAGACTGAAGCTTTCTTT.

The chain employs TRBV29-1 and TRBJ2-1; D gene uncertain. V was trimmed by 2 bases and J by 9 bases, leaving 8 bases between them. Germline CDR1 SQVTM, CDR2 ANQGSEA. This CDR3 has 11 residues. The CDR3 loop reads CSVEFGSEQFF. In DNA form, the CDR3 reads TGCAGCGTTGAATTCGGCAGTGAGCAGTTCTTC.

On this clonotype itself: One end of the junction does not line up with germline, which may come from a read error. J is TRBJ2-1 and V is TRBV27, with TRBD1 as a possible D gene (5 bases). From germline, CDR1 is MNHEY and CDR2 SMNVEV (reference sequence). The CDR3 consists of 11 residues. The CDR3: CASSGPGMELF. CDR3 coding DNA: TGTGCCAGCAGTGGACCAGGGATGGAGCTCTTC.

This chain connects TRBV25-1 to TRBJ1-5, with no clear D. V lost 1 base, J lost 0 bases, and 7 bases lay in between. The CDR3 has 15 residues. The germline V gene encodes CDR1 MGHDK and CDR2 SYGVNS. The CDR3 loop is CASSEWGDSNQPQHF. CDR3 nucleotide sequence: TGTGCCAGCAGTGAATGGGGAGATAGCAATCAGCCCCAGCATTTT.